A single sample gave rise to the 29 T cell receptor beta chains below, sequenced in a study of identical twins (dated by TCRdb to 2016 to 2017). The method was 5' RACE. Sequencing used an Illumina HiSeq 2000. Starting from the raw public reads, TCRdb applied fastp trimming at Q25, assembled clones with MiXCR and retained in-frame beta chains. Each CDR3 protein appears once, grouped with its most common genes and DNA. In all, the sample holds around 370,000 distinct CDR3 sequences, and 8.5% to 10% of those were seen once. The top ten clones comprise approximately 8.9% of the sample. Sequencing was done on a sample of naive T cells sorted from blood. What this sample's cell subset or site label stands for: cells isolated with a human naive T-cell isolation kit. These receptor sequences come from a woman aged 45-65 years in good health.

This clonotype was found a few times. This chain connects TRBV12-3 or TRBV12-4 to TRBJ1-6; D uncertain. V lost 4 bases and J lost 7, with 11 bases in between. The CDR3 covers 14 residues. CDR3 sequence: CASSSSAGNSPLHF. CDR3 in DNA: TGTGCCAGCAGTTCATCAGCGGGGAATTCACCCCTCCACTTT.

The CDR3 DNA reads TGCGCCAGCAGCCAGGCGCGGGAGGGCCCTCAGTTCTTC. It codes for CASSQAREGPQFF. J is TRBJ2-1 and V is TRBV4-1, with 9 bases that match TRBD2. J gave up 13 bases and V 3 bases, and 7 bases lay outside the gene matches. CDR1 is MGHRA, CDR2 YSYEKL, per germline. This CDR3 is 13 amino acids long.

The CDR3 nucleotides read TGCAGCGTTGAAGGTCCAGGGTTTGATACGCAGTATTTT. Its protein product is CSVEGPGFDTQYF. The V and J genes are TRBV29-1 and TRBJ2-3, with D maybe TRBD1 (5 bases). V was trimmed by 1 base and J by 6 bases, leaving 11 bases between them. This CDR3 has 13 amino acids. Germline V gene data show CDR1 as SQVTM and CDR2 as ANQGSEA.

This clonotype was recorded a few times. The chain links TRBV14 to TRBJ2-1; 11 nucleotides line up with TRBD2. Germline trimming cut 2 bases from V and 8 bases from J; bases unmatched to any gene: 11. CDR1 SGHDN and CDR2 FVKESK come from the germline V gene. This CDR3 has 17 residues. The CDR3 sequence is CASSQLSGRASGDEQFF. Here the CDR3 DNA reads TGTGCCAGCAGCCAACTTAGCGGGAGGGCCTCTGGGGATGAGCAGTTCTTC.

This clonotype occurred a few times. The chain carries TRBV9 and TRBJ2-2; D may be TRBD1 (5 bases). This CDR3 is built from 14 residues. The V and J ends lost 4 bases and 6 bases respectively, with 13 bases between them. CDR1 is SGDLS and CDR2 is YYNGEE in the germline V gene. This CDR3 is CASSILQDAGELFF. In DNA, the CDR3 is TGTGCCAGCAGCATCTTACAGGACGCCGGGGAGCTGTTTTTT.

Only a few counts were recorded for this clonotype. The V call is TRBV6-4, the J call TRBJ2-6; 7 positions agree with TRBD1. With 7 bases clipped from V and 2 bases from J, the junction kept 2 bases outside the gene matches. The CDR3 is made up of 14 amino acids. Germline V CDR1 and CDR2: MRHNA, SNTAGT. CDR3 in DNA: TGTGCCAGCATGAGGGGGCCTGGGGCCAACGTCCTGACTTTC. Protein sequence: CASMRGPGANVLTF.

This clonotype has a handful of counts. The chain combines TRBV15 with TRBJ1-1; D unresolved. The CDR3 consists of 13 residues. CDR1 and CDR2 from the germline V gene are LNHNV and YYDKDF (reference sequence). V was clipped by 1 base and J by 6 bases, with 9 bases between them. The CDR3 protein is CATSRVGPPEAFF. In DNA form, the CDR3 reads TGTGCCACCAGCAGAGTCGGACCACCTGAAGCTTTCTTT. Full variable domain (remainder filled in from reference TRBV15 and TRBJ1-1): DAMVIQNPRYQVTQFGKPVTLSCSQTLNHNVMYWYQQKSSQAPKLLFHYYDKDFNNEADTPDNFQSRRPNTSFCFLDIRSPGLGDTAMYLCATSRVGPPEAFFGQGTRLTVV.

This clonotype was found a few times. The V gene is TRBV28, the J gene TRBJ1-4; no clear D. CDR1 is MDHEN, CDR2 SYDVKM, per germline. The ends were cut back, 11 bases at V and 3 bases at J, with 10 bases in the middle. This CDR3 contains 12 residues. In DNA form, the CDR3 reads TGTGCCTGCCGGCTAGCTAATGAAAAACTGTTTTTT. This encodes CACRLANEKLFF. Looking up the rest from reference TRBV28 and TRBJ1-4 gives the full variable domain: DVKVTQSSRYLVKRTGEKVFLECVQDMDHENMFWYRQDPGLGLRLIYFSYDVKMKEKGDIPEGYSVSREKKERFSLILESASTNQTSMYLCACRLANEKLFFGSGTQLSVL.

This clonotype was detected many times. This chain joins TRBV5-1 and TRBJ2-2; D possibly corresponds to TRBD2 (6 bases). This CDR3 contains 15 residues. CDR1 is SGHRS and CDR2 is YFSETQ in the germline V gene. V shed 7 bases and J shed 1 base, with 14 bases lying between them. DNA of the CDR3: TGCGCCAGCCAAAGGGGCGGGGAGAACACCGGGGAGCTGTTTTTT. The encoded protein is CASQRGGENTGELFF.

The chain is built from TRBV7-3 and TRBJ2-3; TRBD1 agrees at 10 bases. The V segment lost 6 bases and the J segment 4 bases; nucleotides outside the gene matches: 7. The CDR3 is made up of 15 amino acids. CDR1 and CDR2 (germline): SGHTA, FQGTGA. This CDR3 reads CASSLTGGGADTQYF. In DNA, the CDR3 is TGTGCCAGCAGTTTGACAGGGGGCGGGGCAGATACGCAGTATTTT.

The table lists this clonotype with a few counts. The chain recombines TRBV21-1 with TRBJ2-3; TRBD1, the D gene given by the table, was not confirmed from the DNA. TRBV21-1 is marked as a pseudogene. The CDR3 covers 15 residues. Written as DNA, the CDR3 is TGTGCCAGCAGCCCTCCTGGGGGGCCGTTACCTACGCAGTATTTT. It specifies CASSPPGGPLPTQYF.

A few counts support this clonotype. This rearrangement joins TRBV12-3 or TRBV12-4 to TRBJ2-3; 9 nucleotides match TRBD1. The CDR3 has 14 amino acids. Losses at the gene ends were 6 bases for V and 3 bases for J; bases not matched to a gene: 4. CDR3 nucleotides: TGTGCCAGCAGACAGGGGGCTGGGACAGATACGCAGTATTTT. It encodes CASRQGAGTDTQYF.

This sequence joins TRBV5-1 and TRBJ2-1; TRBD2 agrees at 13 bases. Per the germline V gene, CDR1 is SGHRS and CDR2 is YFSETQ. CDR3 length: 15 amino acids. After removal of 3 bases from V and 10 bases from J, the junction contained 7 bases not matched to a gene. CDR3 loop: CASSSGTSGKREQFF. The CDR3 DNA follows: TGCGCCAGCAGCTCCGGGACTAGCGGGAAAAGGGAGCAGTTCTTC.

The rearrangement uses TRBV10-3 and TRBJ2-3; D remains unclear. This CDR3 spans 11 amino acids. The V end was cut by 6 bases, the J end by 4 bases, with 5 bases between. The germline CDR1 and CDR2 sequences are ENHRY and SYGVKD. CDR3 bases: TGTGCCATCAGGTCGCCAGATACGCAGTATTTT. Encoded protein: CAIRSPDTQYF.

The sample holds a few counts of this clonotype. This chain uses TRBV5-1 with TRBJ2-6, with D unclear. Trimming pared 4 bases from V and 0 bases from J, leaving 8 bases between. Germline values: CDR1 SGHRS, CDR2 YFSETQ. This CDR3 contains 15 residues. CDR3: CASSDVSSGANVLTF. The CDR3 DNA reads TGCGCCAGCAGCGACGTAAGCTCTGGGGCCAACGTCCTGACTTTC.

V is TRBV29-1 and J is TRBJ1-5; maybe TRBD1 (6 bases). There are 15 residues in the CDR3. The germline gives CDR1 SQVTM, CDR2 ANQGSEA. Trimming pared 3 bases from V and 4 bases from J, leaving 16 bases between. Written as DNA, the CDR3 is TGCAGCGTTGAGGTGGGCAGAGGGGGGAATCAGCCCCAGCATTTT. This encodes CSVEVGRGGNQPQHF.

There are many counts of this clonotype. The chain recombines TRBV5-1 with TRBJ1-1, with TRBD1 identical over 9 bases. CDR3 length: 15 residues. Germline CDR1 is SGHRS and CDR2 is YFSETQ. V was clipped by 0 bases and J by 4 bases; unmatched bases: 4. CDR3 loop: CASSLARTGATEAFF. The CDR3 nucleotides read TGCGCCAGCAGCTTGGCACGGACAGGGGCCACTGAAGCTTTCTTT.

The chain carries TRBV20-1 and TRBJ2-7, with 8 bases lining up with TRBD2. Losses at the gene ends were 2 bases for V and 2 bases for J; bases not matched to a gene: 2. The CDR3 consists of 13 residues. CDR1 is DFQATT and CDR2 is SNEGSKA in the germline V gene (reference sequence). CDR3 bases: TGCAGTGCTAGACTAGCGGGTACCTACGAGCAGTACTTC. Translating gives CSARLAGTYEQYF.

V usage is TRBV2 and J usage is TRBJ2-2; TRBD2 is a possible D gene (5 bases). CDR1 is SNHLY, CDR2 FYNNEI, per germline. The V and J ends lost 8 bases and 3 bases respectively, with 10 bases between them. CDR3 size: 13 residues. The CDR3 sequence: CASLGGYTGELFF. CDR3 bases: TGTGCCAGCCTTGGAGGCTACACCGGGGAGCTGTTTTTT.

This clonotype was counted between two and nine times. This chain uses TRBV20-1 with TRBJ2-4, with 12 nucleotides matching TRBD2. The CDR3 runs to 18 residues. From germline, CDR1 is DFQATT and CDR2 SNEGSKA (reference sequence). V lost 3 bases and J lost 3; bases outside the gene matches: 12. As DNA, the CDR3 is TGCAGTGCTAGGGATCCGACTAGCGGGAGATCTGGCAAAAACATTCAGTACTTC. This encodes CSARDPTSGRSGKNIQYF.

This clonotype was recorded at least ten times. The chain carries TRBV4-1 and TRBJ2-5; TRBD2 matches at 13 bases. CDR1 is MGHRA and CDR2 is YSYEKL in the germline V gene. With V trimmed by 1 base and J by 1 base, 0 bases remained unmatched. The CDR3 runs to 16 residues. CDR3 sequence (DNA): TGCGCCAGCAGCCAAGGACTAGCGGGAGGCCAAGAGACCCAGTACTTC. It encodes CASSQGLAGGQETQYF.

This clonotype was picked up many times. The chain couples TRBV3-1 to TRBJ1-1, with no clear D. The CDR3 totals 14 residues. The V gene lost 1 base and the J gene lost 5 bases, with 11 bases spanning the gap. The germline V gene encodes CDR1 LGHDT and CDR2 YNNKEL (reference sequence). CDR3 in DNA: TGTGCCAGCAGCCAAGCCGGGAAAGGGACTGAAGCTTTCTTT. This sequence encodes CASSQAGKGTEAFF.

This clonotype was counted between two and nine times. The CDR3 sequence is CSARDSSGEETQYF. The CDR3 DNA follows: TGCAGTGCTAGAGATTCTAGCGGAGAAGAGACCCAGTACTTC. V gene TRBV20-1 combines with J gene TRBJ2-5; TRBD2 aligns across 7 bases. The length of the CDR3 is 14 residues. V shed 0 bases and J 3 bases; nucleotides not matched to a gene: 4. Germline V lookup: CDR1 DFQATT, CDR2 SNEGSKA (reference sequence).

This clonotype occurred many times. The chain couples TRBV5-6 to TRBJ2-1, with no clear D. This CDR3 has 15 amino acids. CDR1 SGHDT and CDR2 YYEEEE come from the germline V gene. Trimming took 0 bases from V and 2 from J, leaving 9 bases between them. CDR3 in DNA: TGTGCCAGCAGCTTGGTGTTATTAGCCTACAATGAGCAGTTCTTC. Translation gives CASSLVLLAYNEQFF.

CDR3 sequence reads: CASSYVPTGGGQPQHF. The DNA for the CDR3 is TGTGCCAGCAGTTACGTCCCTACTGGTGGGGGTCAGCCCCAGCATTTT. This sequence joins TRBV6-2 or TRBV6-3 and TRBJ1-5; possible D gene TRBD1, 5 bases. Trimming shortened V by 2 bases and J by 6 bases, and 17 bases separated the two germline ends. The CDR3 length is 16 residues. Germline V gene lookup returns CDR1 MNHEY and CDR2 SVGEGT.

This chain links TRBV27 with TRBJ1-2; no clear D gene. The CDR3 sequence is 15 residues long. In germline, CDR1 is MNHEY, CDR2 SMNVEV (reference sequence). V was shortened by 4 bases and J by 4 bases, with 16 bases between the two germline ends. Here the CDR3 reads CASSSLGWVGYGYTF. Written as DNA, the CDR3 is TGTGCCAGCAGTTCACTTGGATGGGTAGGCTATGGCTACACCTTC.

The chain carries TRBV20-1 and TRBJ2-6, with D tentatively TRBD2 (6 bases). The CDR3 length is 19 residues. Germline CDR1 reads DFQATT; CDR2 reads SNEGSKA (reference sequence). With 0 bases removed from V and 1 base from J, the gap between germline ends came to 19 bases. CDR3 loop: CSARDNRGDWPSGANVLTF. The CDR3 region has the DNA TGCAGTGCTAGAGATAACCGCGGGGACTGGCCTTCTGGGGCCAACGTCCTGACTTTC.

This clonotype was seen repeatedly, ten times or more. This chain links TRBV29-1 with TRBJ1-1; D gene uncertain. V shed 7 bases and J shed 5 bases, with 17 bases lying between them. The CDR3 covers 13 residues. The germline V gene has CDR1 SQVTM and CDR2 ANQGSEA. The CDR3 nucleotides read TGCAGCGGTATCCGGGGTTACGTTACTGAAGCTTTCTTT. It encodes CSGIRGYVTEAFF.

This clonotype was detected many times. The CDR3 loop reads CASSPSRGNEKLFF. The DNA for the CDR3 is TGTGCCAGCAGCCCTAGTCGCGGGAATGAAAAACTGTTTTTT. This chain links TRBV7-9 with TRBJ1-4; the D is unclear. CDR1 is SEHNR, CDR2 FQNEAQ, per germline (reference sequence). The CDR3 is made up of 14 amino acids. The V gene lost 5 bases and the J gene lost 5 bases, with 12 bases spanning the gap.